A single sample gave rise to the 25 T cell receptor beta chains below, sequenced in a study of blood T cell repertoires in COVID-19. Measured with immunoSEQ multiplex PCR; TCRdb has only the in-frame clones, and not every one. The sample includes a few hundred thousand clones, approximately 86% of them seen just once. The sequenced sample consisted of peripheral blood. These receptors all come from a woman aged 60 to 75 with COVID-19, enrolled during active disease.

The genes are TRBV15 and TRBJ1-4, with D unresolved. The germline V gene has CDR1 LNHNV and CDR2 YYDKDF (reference sequence). V was shortened by 2 bases and J by 0 bases, with 10 bases between the two germline ends. The CDR3 is made up of 16 amino acids. The CDR3 region is CATSRFQAATNEKLFF. The CDR3 DNA reads TGTGCCACCAGCAGATTTCAGGCTGCAACTAATGAAAAACTGTTTTTT. The whole variable domain, filled in from reference TRBV15 and TRBJ1-4, reads DAMVIQNPRYQVTQFGKPVTLSCSQTLNHNVMYWYQQKSSQAPKLLFHYYDKDFNNEADTPDNFQSRRPNTSFCFLDIRSPGLGDTAMYLCATSRFQAATNEKLFFGSGTQLSVL.

This clone appeared a few times. In the same sample, other DNA sequences code for this CDR3. V is TRBV5-1 and J is TRBJ1-5; 9 positions match TRBD1. V shed 4 bases, J shed 7 bases, and the junction held 3 bases outside the gene matches. CDR3 length: 13 amino acids. Germline values: CDR1 SGHRS, CDR2 YFSETQ. CDR3 nucleotides: TGCGCCAGCAGCCCCACAGGGGGCCAGCCCCAGCATTTT. Encoded protein: CASSPTGGQPQHF. Full variable domain (rest looked up from reference TRBV5-1 and TRBJ1-5): KAGVTQTPRYLIKTRGQQVTLSCSPISGHRSVSWYQQTPGQGLQFLFEYFSETQRNKGNFPGRFSGRQFSNSRSEMNVSTLELGDSALYLCASSPTGGQPQHFGDGTRLSIL.

The chain links TRBV7-6 to TRBJ2-1, with 8 bases lining up with TRBD2. J lost 6 bases, V lost 2 bases, and 3 bases had no gene match. Germline V gene sequence: CDR1 SGHVS, CDR2 FNYEAQ. The CDR3 covers 14 residues. The CDR3 DNA follows: TGTGCCAGCAGCTTAACCGGGGGGGCCAATGAGCAGTTCTTC. Translation gives CASSLTGGANEQFF.

The chain couples TRBV11-3 to TRBJ1-1, with 8 bases identical to TRBD1. CDR3 length: 17 residues. After removal of 5 bases from V and 0 bases from J, the junction contained 11 bases not matched to a gene. The germline V gene encodes CDR1 SGHNT and CDR2 YENEEA. DNA of the CDR3: TGTGCCAGCAGCAACAGGGGGTTGGGCCTGATGAACACTGAAGCTTTCTTT. As protein: CASSNRGLGLMNTEAFF.

CDR3 sequence: CASSRVEGATTEAFF. The CDR3, as DNA: TGCGCCAGCAGCCGCGTCGAGGGCGCGACCACTGAAGCTTTCTTT. The chain links TRBV4-1 to TRBJ1-1; D uncertain. CDR3 length: 15 residues. Germline V gene lookup returns CDR1 MGHRA and CDR2 YSYEKL. V was shortened by 4 bases and J by 4 bases, with 16 bases between the two germline ends.

This chain uses TRBV5-1 with TRBJ2-1; 9 nucleotides align to TRBD1. Germline assignment: CDR1 SGHRS and CDR2 YFSETQ. With V trimmed by 4 bases and J by 3 bases, 2 bases remained unmatched. The CDR3 is made up of 14 amino acids. This CDR3 reads CASSPGQGYNEQFF. As DNA, the CDR3 is TGCGCCAGCAGCCCGGGACAGGGCTACAATGAGCAGTTCTTC. Filled out from reference TRBV5-1 and TRBJ2-1, the complete variable domain reads KAGVTQTPRYLIKTRGQQVTLSCSPISGHRSVSWYQQTPGQGLQFLFEYFSETQRNKGNFPGRFSGRQFSNSRSEMNVSTLELGDSALYLCASSPGQGYNEQFFGPGTRLTVL.

This chain connects TRBV6-5 to TRBJ1-3; D is ambiguous. The CDR3 covers 14 residues. Germline CDR1 and CDR2: MNHEY and SVGAGI. V lost 7 bases and J lost 0, with 10 bases in between. The CDR3 sequence is CASTPQNSGNTIYF. CDR3 DNA sequence: TGTGCCAGCACCCCACAGAACTCTGGAAACACCATATATTTT.

V is TRBV5-8 and J is TRBJ1-2; D may be TRBD1 (5 bases). V lost 4 bases and J 5 bases, leaving 15 bases between the germline ends. The CDR3 has 14 amino acids. The germline CDR1 and CDR2 sequences are SGHTS and YDEGEE. The CDR3 protein is CASSPDSYYYGYTF. CDR3 nucleotide sequence: TGTGCCAGCAGCCCTGACAGCTACTATTATGGCTACACCTTC.

This chain joins TRBV19 and TRBJ2-7, with a weak D call TRBD1 (7 bases). This CDR3 is built from 14 residues. Trimming pared 5 bases from V and 1 base from J, leaving 12 bases between. Germline CDR1 and CDR2: LNHDA and SQIVND (reference sequence). The CDR3 coding sequence is TGTGCCAGTAGTTCCCAGGGGGGTTCCTACGAGCAGTACTTC. This translates into CASSSQGGSYEQYF.

The genes are TRBV19 and TRBJ2-4; 7 bases map to TRBD1. V lost 5 bases and J lost 7; bases outside the gene matches: 8. This CDR3 contains 14 residues. Germline CDR1 and CDR2: LNHDA and SQIVND (reference sequence). The CDR3 here is CASSSTGVWNIQYF. In DNA, the CDR3 is TGTGCCAGTAGTTCTACAGGGGTGTGGAACATTCAGTACTTC.

This rearrangement joins TRBV18 to TRBJ2-3; the D is unclear. Germline assignment: CDR1 KGHSH and CDR2 LQKENI. There are 15 residues in the CDR3. V was pared by 0 bases and J by 3 bases, with 10 bases between. The DNA for the CDR3 is TGTGCCAGCTCACCACCGACTGTCGGTACAGATACGCAGTATTTT. It encodes CASSPPTVGTDTQYF.

The rearrangement joins TRBV21-1 to TRBJ2-5; the table's D call of TRBD1 was not tested on the DNA. TRBV21-1 is designated a pseudogene. CDR3 length: 18 amino acids. The CDR3 region has the DNA TGTGCCAGCAGCTCCCGGGACACCTACCCTAAAGATCAAGAGACCCAGTACTTC. Protein sequence: CASSSRDTYPKDQETQYF.

Remarks on this clone: Other nucleotide sequences in the sample specify the same CDR3. The chain has TRBV6-6 and TRBJ2-5; no clear D. Germline CDR1 and CDR2: MNHNY and SVGAGI (reference sequence). V lost 5 bases, J lost 5 bases, and 9 bases lay in between. The CDR3 totals 12 residues. For the CDR3, the DNA is TGTGCCAGCAGTCCCCTCCCCGAGACCCAGTACTTC. Amino acids: CASSPLPETQYF.

With respect to this clone: The same CDR3 arises from other DNA sequences in this sample as well. The chain combines TRBV30 with TRBJ2-3, with D possibly being TRBD2 (5 bases). The CDR3 contains 13 residues. V was pared by 0 bases and J by 4 bases, with 8 bases between. Germline V gene data show CDR1 as GTSNPN and CDR2 as SVGIG (reference sequence). DNA of the CDR3: TGTGCCTGGAGTGTATCCGGGGCAGATACGCAGTATTTT. Translation gives CAWSVSGADTQYF.

This clone was detected once. The CDR3 DNA follows: TGCGCCAGCAGCCAAGATACCAGGGAAGGGGGTGTGGACATTCAGTACTTC. Its translation: CASSQDTREGGVDIQYF. This sequence joins TRBV4-3 and TRBJ2-4; a weak D match, TRBD1 (6 bases). The CDR3 totals 17 residues. From germline, CDR1 is LGHNA and CDR2 YSLEER. V was pared by 0 bases and J by 8 bases, with 20 bases between.

This chain joins TRBV29-1 and TRBJ1-5; D is undetermined. V dropped 4 bases and J dropped 7 bases, with 17 bases sitting between them. The CDR3 consists of 14 residues. Germline V lookup: CDR1 SQVTM, CDR2 ANQGSEA. This CDR3 reads CSVAETGWFQPQHF. In DNA, the CDR3 is TGCAGCGTTGCGGAAACGGGTTGGTTCCAGCCCCAGCATTTT.

The gene calls are TRBV5-5 and TRBJ1-1; 7 nucleotides match TRBD1. Trimming took 4 bases from V and 0 from J; bases not matched to a gene: 6. The CDR3 runs 15 residues. The germline V gene encodes CDR1 SGHKS and CDR2 YYEKEE (reference sequence). The CDR3 bases are TGTGCCAGCAGCACTAGACAGGGTTTGAACACTGAAGCTTTCTTT. Translating it yields CASSTRQGLNTEAFF.

Only a few counts were recorded for this clone. The V gene is TRBV5-1, the J gene TRBJ2-1; 9 bases line up with TRBD2. This CDR3 region has 15 residues. Trimming cost V 0 bases and J 3 bases; bases outside gene matches: 1. The V gene's germline CDR1 is SGHRS and CDR2 YFSETQ. The CDR3 protein is CASSLASGVYNEQFF. For the CDR3, the DNA is TGCGCCAGCAGCTTGGCTAGCGGGGTCTACAATGAGCAGTTCTTC.

V usage is TRBV27 and J usage is TRBJ2-7; 10 nucleotides line up with TRBD1. The CDR3 covers 14 residues. The V and J ends lost 3 bases and 2 bases, in that order; junction bases with no gene match: 1. The germline gives CDR1 MNHEY, CDR2 SMNVEV (reference sequence). CDR3 DNA sequence: TGTGCCAGCAGTTTCGGGACAGGGGCCTACGAGCAGTACTTC. Protein sequence: CASSFGTGAYEQYF.

The sample holds one count of this clone. This chain joins TRBV19 and TRBJ2-3, with D perhaps matching TRBD2 (5 bases). The CDR3 totals 16 residues. V was clipped by 6 bases and J by 3 bases, with 19 bases between them. CDR1 and CDR2 from the germline V gene are LNHDA and SQIVND (reference sequence). The CDR3 DNA reads TGTGCCAGTAGCTCCACGCGGACTCTCCTTACAGATACGCAGTATTTT. It yields the protein CASSSTRTLLTDTQYF.

The rearrangement links TRBV5-5 to TRBJ2-7; 9 nucleotides align to TRBD1. CDR1 is SGHKS and CDR2 is YYEKEE in the germline V gene (reference sequence). Unmatched junction bases numbered 15, after V lost 2 bases and J lost 0 bases. CDR3 length: 19 amino acids. Written as DNA, the CDR3 is TGTGCCAGCAGCTTATATATAACCGGGACAGGGTCGAGCTCCTACGAGCAGTACTTC. The encoded protein is CASSLYITGTGSSSYEQYF.

The CDR3 DNA is TGTGCCACCAGCAGCCGCAGGGGCGCCGGGGAGCTGTTTTTT. Residues: CATSSRRGAGELFF. The rearrangement joins TRBV15 to TRBJ2-2; the D gene is possibly TRBD1 (6 bases). Deletions cut 3 bases from V and 6 bases from J, with 11 bases between. The germline V gene has CDR1 LNHNV and CDR2 YYDKDF (reference sequence). This CDR3 spans 14 amino acids.

The chain carries TRBV5-5 and TRBJ2-7, with D maybe TRBD1 (6 bases). This CDR3 has 19 amino acids. V was pared by 0 bases and J by 1 base, with 23 bases between. Germline values: CDR1 SGHKS, CDR2 YYEKEE (reference sequence). The CDR3 DNA sequence: TGTGCCAGCAGCTTGGCCCGCGTCGGCTACAGGGCCTCTTCCTACGAGCAGTACTTC. It encodes CASSLARVGYRASSYEQYF.

There are a few counts of this clone. The chain employs TRBV28 and TRBJ2-3, with TRBD1 identical over 11 bases. In germline, CDR1 is MDHEN, CDR2 SYDVKM. This CDR3 contains 16 residues. V trimming: 6 bases; J trimming: 5 bases; junction bases outside the gene matches: 10. The CDR3 sequence is CASRDRGRRVGDTQYF. The CDR3 region has the DNA TGTGCCAGCAGGGACAGGGGGCGAAGGGTAGGAGATACGCAGTATTTT.

The chain couples TRBV13 to TRBJ1-2, with D perhaps matching TRBD1 (6 bases). V shed 5 bases and J shed 1 base, with 14 bases lying between them. The germline gives CDR1 PRHDT, CDR2 FYEKMQ (reference sequence). This CDR3 has 15 residues. This CDR3 reads CASSQRGGSNYGYTF. The CDR3 DNA follows: TGTGCCAGCAGCCAGCGAGGGGGAAGTAACTATGGCTACACCTTC. Filled out from reference TRBV13 and TRBJ1-2, the complete variable domain reads AAGVIQSPRHLIKEKRETATLKCYPIPRHDTVYWYQQGPGQDPQFLISFYEKMQSDKGSIPDRFSAQQFSDYHSELNMSSLELGDSALYFCASSQRGGSNYGYTFGSGTRLTVV.